One sample yielded the 31 T cell receptor beta chains listed below, sequenced in a study of early T cells in non-severe SARS-CoV-2 infection (TCRdb year 2021). Preparation of the library involved 5' RACE. This sample was sequenced with a NextSeq 500. TCRdb cleaned the public reads at Q25 with fastp, built clones with MiXCR and kept in-frame beta chains. CDR3 protein duplicates are merged, each entry listing the most common genes and DNA. The sample table lists roughly 53,000 distinct CDR3 sequences, approximately 8% of them with a count of one. The top ten clonotypes cover about 3.9% of the sample. Specimen: whole blood, collected at baseline. Every receptor here comes from an adult who was a healthcare worker with PCR-confirmed SARS-CoV-2 infection or an uninfected control (not recorded which).

Ten or more counts support this clonotype. J is TRBJ2-7 and V is TRBV27, with a possible D match to TRBD1 (6 bases). CDR3 length equals 13 residues. Germline-derived CDR1 and CDR2 are MNHEY and SMNVEV (reference sequence). The V gene lost 8 bases and the J gene lost 5 bases, with 16 bases spanning the gap. The CDR3 region is CASRPDWGHEQYF. CDR3 DNA: TGTGCCAGCCGCCCGGACTGGGGGCACGAGCAGTACTTC.

Ten or more counts support this clonotype. The genes are TRBV6-4 and TRBJ1-2, with D unclear. The CDR3 spans 15 residues. Trimming cost V 6 bases and J 2 bases, with 16 bases left between them. The germline gives CDR1 MRHNA, CDR2 SNTAGT. The CDR3 protein is CASRADPQGNYGYTF. DNA for the CDR3: TGTGCCAGCAGGGCAGACCCCCAAGGAAACTATGGCTACACCTTC.

This clonotype was counted only a few times. The rearrangement uses TRBV12-3 or TRBV12-4 and TRBJ1-1, with a possible D match to TRBD1 (5 bases). The ends were cut back, 10 bases at V and 1 base at J, with 22 bases in the middle. CDR3 length: 16 residues. This CDR3 reads CATSRDLQQGNTEAFF. The CDR3 coding sequence is TGTGCCACCAGCAGGGACTTACAACAAGGGAACACTGAAGCTTTCTTT.

This clonotype has just a few counts. V and J are TRBV5-1 and TRBJ2-5; 8 bases map to TRBD2. Germline assignment: CDR1 SGHRS and CDR2 YFSETQ. The CDR3 has 15 amino acids. With 4 bases clipped from V and 1 base from J, the junction kept 6 bases outside the gene matches. CDR3 nucleotides: TGCGCCAGCAGCCCCATAGGACTAGCCCAAGAGACCCAGTACTTC. Translated, it gives CASSPIGLAQETQYF.

This clonotype was seen repeatedly, ten times or more. The CDR3 DNA is TGTGCCAGCAGGGCAGGGGTACGCAACACTGAAGCTTTCTTT. It yields the protein CASRAGVRNTEAFF. The J gene is TRBJ1-1, the V gene TRBV5-4; a possible D gene is TRBD1 (6 bases). CDR3 length: 14 amino acids. The germline V gene encodes CDR1 SGHNT and CDR2 YYREEE (reference sequence). Trimming removed 5 bases from V and 2 bases from J, with 13 bases in between.

This clonotype was detected many times. The CDR3 nucleotides are TGTGCCAGCAGTTTCGCGGCGGGACTACAGTACTTC. As protein: CASSFAAGLQYF. V usage is TRBV7-9 and J usage is TRBJ2-7; 7 bases map to TRBD2. The CDR3 has 12 amino acids. CDR1 is SEHNR, CDR2 FQNEAQ, per germline (reference sequence). The V and J ends lost 6 bases and 10 bases, in that order; junction bases with no gene match: 9.

This clonotype was seen a handful of times. The V call is TRBV5-1, the J call TRBJ2-5; D unclear. The germline V and J ends were trimmed by 4 bases and 2 bases, with 18 bases remaining between them. This CDR3 spans 16 amino acids. Germline V lookup: CDR1 SGHRS, CDR2 YFSETQ. DNA of the CDR3: TGCGCCAGCAGCCTAGGGTTAGCAGCTAAACAAGAGACCCAGTACTTC. Translating gives CASSLGLAAKQETQYF.

V gene TRBV6-6 combines with J gene TRBJ2-7, with 9 bases fitting TRBD1. This CDR3 is built from 14 residues. The germline gives CDR1 MNHNY, CDR2 SVGAGI (reference sequence). After removal of 5 bases from V and 3 bases from J, the junction contained 5 bases not matched to a gene. CDR3 amino acids: CASSGGQGVYEQYF. The CDR3 DNA follows: TGTGCCAGCAGTGGGGGACAGGGTGTCTACGAGCAGTACTTC.

The chain employs TRBV7-2 and TRBJ1-1; no definite D call. Germline CDR1 is SGHTA and CDR2 is FQGNSA. V gave up 2 bases and J gave up 0 bases, with 4 bases separating them. This CDR3 spans 13 amino acids. For the CDR3, the DNA is TGTGCCAGCAGCTTAAGTGTGAACACTGAAGCTTTCTTT. Amino acids: CASSLSVNTEAFF.

This clonotype was recorded at least ten times. The genes are TRBV7-9 and TRBJ1-2, with unresolved D. Germline V gene lookup returns CDR1 SEHNR and CDR2 FQNEAQ (reference sequence). The CDR3 loop spans 14 amino acids. Trimming removed 5 bases at V and 11 bases at J, with 21 bases between. CDR3 region: CASSTPSTDLTYTF. In nucleotides, the CDR3 is TGTGCCAGCAGCACCCCATCCACGGACCTCACGTACACCTTC.

This clonotype was seen a handful of times. The DNA of the CDR3 is TGTGCCAGCACAGGGGGCGGCTCCTACGAGCAGTACTTC. It codes for CASTGGGSYEQYF. V is TRBV6-5 and J is TRBJ2-7; 8 nucleotides align to TRBD1. The CDR3 has 13 amino acids. Unmatched junction bases numbered 2, after V lost 7 bases and J lost 0 bases. The germline V gene has CDR1 MNHEY and CDR2 SVGAGI.

This clonotype was seen only a few times. The chain combines TRBV7-6 with TRBJ1-1; the D gene is possibly TRBD1 (6 bases). The CDR3 has 14 amino acids. CDR1 and CDR2 from the germline V gene are SGHVS and FNYEAQ. V was trimmed by 1 base and J by 1 base, leaving 7 bases between them. DNA of the CDR3: TGTGCCAGCAGCTTAGGGACAGCGAACACTGAAGCTTTCTTT. Translating it yields CASSLGTANTEAFF.

This clonotype appeared a few times. The chain couples TRBV7-3 to TRBJ2-5; D remains unclear. The length of the CDR3 is 13 residues. CDR1 and CDR2 (germline): SGHTA, FQGTGA. With 4 bases removed from V and 2 bases from J, the gap between germline ends came to 8 bases. As DNA, the CDR3 is TGTGCCAGCAGCTCGAATGGGCAAGAGACCCAGTACTTC. As protein: CASSSNGQETQYF.

This clonotype appeared many times. V is TRBV7-8 and J is TRBJ1-5, with D uncertain. CDR1 is SGHVS and CDR2 is FQNEAQ in the germline V gene. The CDR3 length is 15 residues. Trimming took 1 base from V and 4 from J, leaving 11 bases between them. This CDR3 is CASSLVGSGNQPQHF. CDR3 sequence (DNA): TGTGCCAGCAGCTTAGTAGGGAGCGGGAATCAGCCCCAGCATTTT.

The V and J genes are TRBV24-1 and TRBJ1-5; D may be TRBD1 (6 bases). Trimming stripped 5 bases from V and 5 bases from J, with 12 bases between. This CDR3 is 14 amino acids long. Germline CDR1 and CDR2: KGHDR and SFDVKD. The CDR3 nucleotides read TGTGCCACCAGTGCCTGGGACACCGATCAGCCCCAGCATTTT. Amino acids: CATSAWDTDQPQHF.

This clonotype was counted between two and nine times. The chain carries TRBV7-9 and TRBJ2-1, with TRBD2 matching over 10 bases. V lost 6 bases to trimming and J lost 5 bases; unmatched junction nucleotides: 4. The CDR3 spans 14 residues. CDR1 and CDR2 (germline): SEHNR, FQNEAQ (reference sequence). The CDR3 protein is CASRRTSGDNEQFF. As DNA, the CDR3 is TGTGCCAGCAGAAGGACTAGCGGAGACAATGAGCAGTTCTTC.

This clonotype was counted only a few times. This rearrangement joins TRBV20-1 to TRBJ2-5; D call uncertain. This CDR3 comprises 12 residues. Germline CDR1 and CDR2: DFQATT and SNEGSKA (reference sequence). V was cut by 5 bases and J by 2 bases, with 9 bases left in between. CDR3 sequence: CSAAGLQETQYF. The CDR3, as DNA: TGCAGTGCTGCCGGGCTACAAGAGACCCAGTACTTC.

J is TRBJ2-5 and V is TRBV29-1; D unresolved. Germline CDR1 SQVTM, CDR2 ANQGSEA. This CDR3 comprises 14 residues. Between the trimmed V and J ends, which lost 1 base and 2 bases, there was a span of 11 bases. CDR3: CSVEGVNRQETQYF. The CDR3 DNA sequence: TGCAGCGTTGAAGGAGTCAACAGACAAGAGACCCAGTACTTC.

The chain uses TRBV9 and TRBJ2-7, with a tentative D call TRBD1 (6 bases). The CDR3 length is 16 residues. CDR1 is SGDLS and CDR2 is YYNGEE in the germline V gene. V was trimmed by 4 bases and J by 7 bases, leaving 24 bases between them. The CDR3, as DNA: TGTGCCAGCAGCCCAGCCAACAGGGCGGGTTTACGAGAGCAGTACTTC. It yields the protein CASSPANRAGLREQYF.

The V and J genes are TRBV2 and TRBJ2-7; no firm D call. Looked up from germline, CDR1 is SNHLY and CDR2 is FYNNEI. Trimming left V 3 bases short and J 2 bases short, with 8 bases between. The CDR3 is made up of 13 amino acids. The CDR3 loop is CASSETGPYEQYF. The CDR3, as DNA: TGTGCCAGCAGTGAGACGGGCCCCTACGAGCAGTACTTC. Complete variable domain (other parts from reference TRBV2 and TRBJ2-7): EPEVTQTPSHQVTQMGQEVILRCVPISNHLYFYWYRQILGQKVEFLVSFYNNEISEKSEIFDDQFSVERPDGSNFTLKIRSTKLEDSAMYFCASSETGPYEQYFGPGTRLTVT.

This clonotype appeared many times. The chain recombines TRBV11-3 with TRBJ2-3; D is unresolved. Trimming cost V 4 bases and J 0 bases, with 8 bases left between them. The germline gives CDR1 SGHNT, CDR2 YENEEA. The CDR3 covers 14 residues. The CDR3 bases are TGTGCCAGCAGCTACGGCCTGAGCACAGATACGCAGTATTTT. Residues: CASSYGLSTDTQYF.

Many counts were recorded for this clonotype. The V gene is TRBV10-3, the J gene TRBJ2-3, with 14 nucleotides matching TRBD2. The CDR3 loop spans 15 amino acids. Per germline, CDR1 ENHRY and CDR2 SYGVKD. Trimming cost V 11 bases and J 5 bases; bases outside gene matches: 9. CDR3 region: CAGSPGLAGGDTQYF. The CDR3 nucleotides read TGTGCCGGTTCGCCCGGACTAGCGGGAGGAGATACGCAGTATTTT.

CDR3 amino acids: CAWSLRTTDTQYF. Here the CDR3 DNA reads TGTGCCTGGAGTCTCAGGACCACAGATACGCAGTATTTT. This chain joins TRBV30 and TRBJ2-3; D uncertain. The V gene lost 2 bases and the J gene lost 2 bases, with 8 bases spanning the gap. Germline V CDR1 and CDR2: GTSNPN, SVGIG (reference sequence). The CDR3 has 13 residues.

This clonotype was seen only a few times. The V gene is TRBV11-3, the J gene TRBJ2-5, with D perhaps matching TRBD2 (5 bases). CDR3 length equals 14 residues. Germline lookup yields CDR1 SGHNT and CDR2 YENEEA. V lost 5 bases and J 4 bases, leaving 14 bases between the germline ends. The DNA of the CDR3 is TGTGCCAGCAGCAGCGGACGTCTTGGAGAGACCCAGTACTTC. Protein: CASSSGRLGETQYF.

This clonotype appeared many times. The chain uses TRBV5-1 and TRBJ2-7, with D hard to call. CDR1 and CDR2 (germline): SGHRS, YFSETQ. The CDR3 has 9 amino acids. V shed 9 bases and J shed 6 bases, with 7 bases lying between them. DNA of the CDR3: TGCGCCATCCTCGTCGAGCAGTACTTC. Translation: CAILVEQYF.

There are a few counts of this clonotype. This chain connects TRBV29-1 to TRBJ1-2, with 7 bases matching TRBD1. Germline CDR1 SQVTM, CDR2 ANQGSEA. This CDR3 is built from 11 residues. The V segment lost 7 bases and the J segment 7 bases; nucleotides outside the gene matches: 6. The CDR3 coding sequence is TGCAGCGCGGAGGGGGCTAGTGGCTACACCTTC. It translates to CSAEGASGYTF.

This clonotype was found many times. This sequence joins TRBV12-3 or TRBV12-4 and TRBJ2-7, with 9 bases matching TRBD1. The CDR3 consists of 14 residues. With 6 bases clipped from V and 4 bases from J, the junction kept 7 bases outside the gene matches. The CDR3 sequence is CASRRQGVVYEQYF. The CDR3 DNA is TGTGCCAGCAGAAGACAGGGGGTAGTTTACGAGCAGTACTTC.

The chain uses TRBV29-1 and TRBJ2-5; possibly TRBD1 for D (6 bases). Germline V CDR1 and CDR2: SQVTM, ANQGSEA. V was clipped by 4 bases and J by 3 bases, with 9 bases between them. This CDR3 has 12 residues. The CDR3 nucleotides are TGCAGCGTTGGTCAGGGGAAAGAGACCCAGTACTTC. It specifies CSVGQGKETQYF.

The table lists this clonotype with many counts. This rearrangement joins TRBV19 to TRBJ2-1; 15 bases line up with TRBD2. The CDR3 is 16 amino acids. The J segment lost 8 bases and the V segment lost 9 bases, leaving 11 bases of the junction unmatched. Germline V gene lookup returns CDR1 LNHDA and CDR2 SQIVND (reference sequence). CDR3 sequence (DNA): TGTGCCAGCCTCCGGACTAGCGGGGGGGCTCTAGATGAGCAGTTCTTC. This encodes CASLRTSGGALDEQFF.

This clonotype was picked up many times. The rearrangement uses TRBV27 and TRBJ2-3; possibly TRBD1 or TRBD2 for D (6 bases each). The CDR3 spans 15 residues. The ends were cut back, 7 bases at V and 2 bases at J, with 16 bases in the middle. Germline lookup yields CDR1 MNHEY and CDR2 SMNVEV (reference sequence). The CDR3 DNA follows: TGTGCCAGCAAAAGGAGGGGGGCCTTCACAGATACGCAGTATTTT. Its translation: CASKRRGAFTDTQYF.

A few counts support this clonotype. The CDR3 nucleotides are TGTGCCAGCAGCTTAGTGGTGAACACTGAAGCTTTCTTT. Translation gives CASSLVVNTEAFF. The chain joins TRBV7-9 to TRBJ1-1, with D unresolved. CDR3 length: 13 residues. Germline CDR1 reads SEHNR; CDR2 reads FQNEAQ (reference sequence). The V gene lost 1 base and the J gene lost 0 bases, with 3 bases spanning the gap.